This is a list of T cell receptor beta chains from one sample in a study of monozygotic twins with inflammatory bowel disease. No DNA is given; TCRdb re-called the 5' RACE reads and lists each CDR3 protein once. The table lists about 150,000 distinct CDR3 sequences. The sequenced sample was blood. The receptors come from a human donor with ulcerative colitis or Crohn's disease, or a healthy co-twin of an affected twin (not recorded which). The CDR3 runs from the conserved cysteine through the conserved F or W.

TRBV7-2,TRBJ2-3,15,CASRSGRGYTDTQYF
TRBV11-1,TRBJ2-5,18,CASSLGGDLLGAQETQYF
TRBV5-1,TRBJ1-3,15,CASSLEAGFGNTIYF
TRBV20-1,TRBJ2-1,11,CSARMYNEQFF
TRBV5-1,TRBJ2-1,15,CASSSWRAAYNEQFF
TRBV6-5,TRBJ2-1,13,CASSYTIAGRLVF
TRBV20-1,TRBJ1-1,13,CSASRDIFTEAFF
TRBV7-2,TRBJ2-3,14,CASIKTSRWNTQYF
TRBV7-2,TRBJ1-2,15,CASSLRVTTSYGYTF
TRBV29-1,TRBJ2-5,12,CSAGHYQETQYF
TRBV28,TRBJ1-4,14,CASRPGGEGEKLFF
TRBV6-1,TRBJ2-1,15,CASRPPGRERGEQFF
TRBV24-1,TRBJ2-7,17,CATSVIPGQKSSYEQYF
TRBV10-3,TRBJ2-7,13,CAISKVRAYEQYF
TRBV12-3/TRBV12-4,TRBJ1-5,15,CASSLRGFSNQPQHF
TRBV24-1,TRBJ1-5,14,CATSDWQGNQPQHF
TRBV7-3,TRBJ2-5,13,CASSPGGERTQYF
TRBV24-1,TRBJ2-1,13,CATRAAIINEQFF